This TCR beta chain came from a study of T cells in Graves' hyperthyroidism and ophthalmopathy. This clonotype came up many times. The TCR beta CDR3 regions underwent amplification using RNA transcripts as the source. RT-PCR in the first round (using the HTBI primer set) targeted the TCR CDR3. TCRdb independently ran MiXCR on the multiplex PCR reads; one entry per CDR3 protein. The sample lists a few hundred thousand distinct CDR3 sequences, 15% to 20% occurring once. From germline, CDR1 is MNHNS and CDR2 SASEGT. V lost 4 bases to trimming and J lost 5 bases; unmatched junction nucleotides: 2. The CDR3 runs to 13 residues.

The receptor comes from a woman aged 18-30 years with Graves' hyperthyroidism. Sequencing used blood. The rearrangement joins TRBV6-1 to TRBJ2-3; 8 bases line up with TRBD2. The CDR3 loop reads CASSGLARDTQYF. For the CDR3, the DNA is TGTGCCAGCAGTGGACTAGCGAGAGATACGCAGTATTTT.